The 20 T cell receptor beta chains below were found in one sample sequenced in a study of T cell responses to AZD1222 COVID-19 vaccine. The data were produced by immunoSEQ multiplex PCR, yet TCRdb's version contains in-frame clones alone and is incomplete. Of about 180,000 clones listed, 85% to 95% were seen once; the top ten hold around 0.93%. Material: peripheral blood, obtained 28 days after the second dose of the MenACWY control vaccine. The receptor set was obtained from an adult who received the MenACWY meningococcal vaccine as a control.

V and J are TRBV15 and TRBJ1-1; D might be TRBD1 (5 bases). Germline V gene data show CDR1 as LNHNV and CDR2 as YYDKDF (reference sequence). The CDR3 has 15 amino acids. V was cut by 1 base and J by 1 base, with 10 bases left in between. The CDR3 nucleotides are TGTGCCACCAGCAGAGGCCAGGGATCGAACACTGAAGCTTTCTTT. It codes for CATSRGQGSNTEAFF.

Comment on this clone: At the DNA level, this CDR3 is encoded by other sequences in the same sample as well. The chain couples TRBV7-9 to TRBJ1-2; D remains ambiguous. Looked up from germline, CDR1 is SEHNR and CDR2 is FQNEAQ (reference sequence). V gave up 2 bases and J gave up 4 bases, with 8 bases separating them. This CDR3 is 13 amino acids long. Here the CDR3 DNA reads TGTGCCAGCAGCTTAACGGGAGGCTATGGCTACACCTTC. Its protein is CASSLTGGYGYTF.

For the CDR3, the DNA is TGTGCCACCAGTGATCACCGACAGGTCGGCTATGGCTACACCTTC. Its protein is CATSDHRQVGYGYTF. The rearrangement links TRBV24-1 to TRBJ1-2; weak D call: TRBD1 (6 bases). With 3 bases removed from V and 4 bases from J, the gap between germline ends came to 14 bases. The CDR3 covers 15 residues. Germline CDR1 reads KGHDR; CDR2 reads SFDVKD.

The chain couples TRBV6-5 to TRBJ1-1; D gene ambiguous. The CDR3 spans 13 residues. CDR1 and CDR2 (germline): MNHEY, SVGAGI. V lost 7 bases and J lost 8, with 17 bases in between. DNA for the CDR3: TGTGCCAGCAAGGCTTCCGGAAACGGGGAAGCTTTCTTT. Translating gives CASKASGNGEAFF.

V and J are TRBV27 and TRBJ2-7; possible D gene TRBD1, 6 bases. V lost 6 bases and J 3 bases, leaving 18 bases between the germline ends. CDR3 size: 15 residues. Per germline, CDR1 MNHEY and CDR2 SMNVEV (reference sequence). The chain's CDR3 is CASRPLQGFGYEQYF. CDR3 sequence (DNA): TGTGCCAGCAGACCTCTACAGGGTTTCGGCTACGAGCAGTACTTC.

The genes are TRBV11-2 and TRBJ1-4; D is unresolved. V lost 1 base, J lost 12 bases, and 12 bases lay in between. Germline assignment: CDR1 SGHAT and CDR2 FQNNGV. The CDR3 totals 13 residues. This chain's CDR3 is CASSLVTSGELFF. The CDR3 bases are TGTGCCAGCAGCTTAGTAACCAGTGGGGAACTGTTTTTT.

The chain joins TRBV3-1 (or the pseudogene TRBV3-2) to TRBJ2-7; no reliable D call. V was cut by 4 bases and J by 2 bases, with 3 bases left in between. Germline V lookup: CDR1 LGHDT, CDR2 YNNKEL (reference sequence). There are 11 residues in the CDR3. CDR3 bases: TGTGCCAGCAGCCGGGCCTACGAGCAGTACTTC. Encoded protein: CASSRAYEQYF.

V usage is TRBV10-3 and J usage is TRBJ1-5; 10 nucleotides match TRBD1. The junction had 7 bases not matched to a gene; V was cut back by 11 bases and J by 6 bases. This CDR3 has 13 residues. Looked up from germline, CDR1 is ENHRY and CDR2 is SYGVKD. The CDR3 nucleotides are TGTGCCGCGGGGACAGGGGAAGGTCAGCCCCAGCATTTT. It specifies CAAGTGEGQPQHF.

The chain couples TRBV3-1 (or the pseudogene TRBV3-2) to TRBJ2-2; unclear D gene. The V end lost 4 bases, the J end lost 2 bases, and 14 bases lay between the germline ends. The CDR3 runs 16 residues. CDR1 LGHDT and CDR2 YNNKEL come from the germline V gene (reference sequence). CDR3 nucleotides: TGTGCCAGCAGCCCTCTAGGTCGACAAAACACCGGGGAGCTGTTTTTT. Its protein product is CASSPLGRQNTGELFF.

In this sample, this clone turned up a few times. The chain carries TRBV6-5 and TRBJ1-2; 9 nucleotides line up with TRBD1. CDR1 and CDR2 (germline): MNHEY, SVGAGI. This CDR3 region has 13 residues. The J segment lost 6 bases and the V segment lost 9 bases, leaving 8 bases of the junction unmatched. The DNA for the CDR3 is TGTGCCAGTACCGGACAGGGGAATAATGGCTACACCTTC. This translates into CASTGQGNNGYTF.

J is TRBJ2-7 and V is TRBV10-3, with D perhaps being TRBD1 or TRBD2 (5 bases each). The germline V gene has CDR1 ENHRY and CDR2 SYGVKD. This CDR3 spans 11 amino acids. V was cut by 8 bases and J by 1 base, with 6 bases left in between. In DNA form, the CDR3 reads TGTGCCATCGGGGGATCCTACGAGCAGTACTTC. Its translation: CAIGGSYEQYF.

The J gene is TRBJ1-2, the V gene TRBV5-4; D remains ambiguous. Per the germline V gene, CDR1 is SGHNT and CDR2 is YYREEE (reference sequence). This CDR3 contains 16 residues. Trimming removed 0 bases from V and 4 bases from J, with 16 bases in between. The CDR3 sequence: CASSLENRVASYGYTF. As DNA, the CDR3 is TGTGCCAGCAGCTTGGAAAATCGGGTAGCCTCCTATGGCTACACCTTC. Drawing the rest from reference TRBV5-4 and TRBJ1-2, the complete variable domain is ETGVTQSPTHLIKTRGQQVTLRCSSQSGHNTVSWYQQALGQGPQFIFQYYREEENGRGNFPPRFSGLQFPNYSSELNVNALELDDSALYLCASSLENRVASYGYTFGSGTRLTVV.

This clone came up once. This rearrangement joins TRBV24-1 to TRBJ2-3; TRBD2 agrees at 8 bases. CDR1 is KGHDR and CDR2 is SFDVKD in the germline V gene. Trimming took 2 bases from V and 0 from J; bases not matched to a gene: 6. The CDR3 consists of 17 residues. The CDR3 is CATSDSGLGISTDTQYF. In nucleotides, the CDR3 is TGTGCCACCAGTGATTCGGGACTAGGGATAAGCACAGATACGCAGTATTTT.

V is TRBV6-2 or TRBV6-3 and J is TRBJ2-7, with D tentatively TRBD1 (5 bases). Germline lookup yields CDR1 MNHEY and CDR2 SVGEGT. Trimming left V 3 bases short and J 0 bases short, with 12 bases between. CDR3 length: 15 residues. CDR3 bases: TGTGCCAGCAGTTATTACAGGACGAGCTCCTACGAGCAGTACTTC. It is translated as CASSYYRTSSYEQYF.

The rearrangement links TRBV5-1 to TRBJ2-5; 9 positions agree with TRBD1. J gave up 3 bases and V 4 bases, and 4 bases lay outside the gene matches. The CDR3 has 14 amino acids. Germline V gene data show CDR1 as SGHRS and CDR2 as YFSETQ. As DNA, the CDR3 is TGCGCCAGCAGCGGGGGACAGGGCAAAGAGACCCAGTACTTC. It is translated as CASSGGQGKETQYF.

The chain employs TRBV29-1 and TRBJ2-7; D uncertain. Trimming took 3 bases from V and 3 from J, leaving 9 bases between them. The germline CDR1 and CDR2 sequences are SQVTM and ANQGSEA. The CDR3 has 12 amino acids. This CDR3 reads CSVDPGNYEQYF. The CDR3 DNA reads TGCAGCGTTGACCCTGGGAACTACGAGCAGTACTTC.

The V gene is TRBV28, the J gene TRBJ1-2, with D maybe TRBD1 (5 bases). Germline V CDR1 and CDR2: MDHEN, SYDVKM. This CDR3 spans 15 amino acids. V lost 3 bases, J lost 7 bases, and 18 bases lay in between. The CDR3 DNA reads TGTGCCAGCAGTTTCGGGGGTTCCCTAAGAGGTGGCTACACCTTC. Its protein is CASSFGGSLRGGYTF.

The chain joins TRBV30 to TRBJ1-4; the D gene is possibly TRBD1 (5 bases). With 3 bases removed from V and 10 bases from J, the gap between germline ends came to 15 bases. CDR1 is GTSNPN and CDR2 is SVGIG in the germline V gene (reference sequence). This CDR3 has 13 residues. This CDR3 is CAWRNGFQGKLFF. CDR3 coding DNA: TGTGCCTGGAGAAACGGATTTCAGGGAAAACTGTTTTTT.

The rearrangement joins TRBV28 to TRBJ1-5; 7 bases fit TRBD1. This CDR3 has 17 residues. After removal of 7 bases from V and 11 bases from J, the junction contained 23 bases not matched to a gene. The germline gives CDR1 MDHEN, CDR2 SYDVKM. The CDR3 coding sequence is TGTGCCAGCATGTCCCCAGGGGGAGGGCTCGGGGTTACATCCCAGCATTTT. This encodes CASMSPGGGLGVTSQHF.

V and J are TRBV19 and TRBJ1-2, with TRBD1 as a possible D gene (6 bases). Germline CDR1 and CDR2: LNHDA and SQIVND (reference sequence). Between the trimmed V and J ends, which lost 7 bases and 4 bases, there was a span of 13 bases. The CDR3 covers 13 residues. DNA of the CDR3: TGTGCCAGTACCGTGCGGGACATCTATGGCTACACCTTC. It translates to CASTVRDIYGYTF.